Given below is one T cell receptor beta chain in context. The source of the sample is a study of blood T cell repertoires in COVID-19. Overall study context: Both acute and convalescent COVID-19 samples were obtained from the United States, Italy and Spain. T cells, B-cell-depleted T cells, or PBMCs supplied cDNA or gDNA.

CDR1 is SEHNR, CDR2 FQNEAQ, per germline (reference sequence). The CDR3 is 13 residues long. V shed 5 bases and J shed 9 bases, with 11 bases lying between them. Original methodology: Amplification of reference gene primers provided the estimated nucleated cell counts. Sequencing was performed with immunoSEQ multiplex PCR; in TCRdb, only in-frame clones are kept and a portion is missing. The D gene and trimming were derived from the DNA, and the V and J assignments and clone size from that table. This sample yields about 68,000 clones, of which roughly 86% are seen a single time; approximately 3.7% belongs to the top ten.

Material for sequencing was peripheral blood. The rearrangement links TRBV7-9 to TRBJ1-6; the D is unclear. This receptor was taken from a man over 45 with acute or convalescent COVID-19. CDR3 loop: CASSTPGPSPLHF. CDR3 nucleotides: TGTGCCAGCAGCACACCTGGCCCTTCACCCCTCCACTTT.